Below, 18 T cell receptor beta chains from the same sample are listed, as sequenced in a study of T cell changes during pregnancy in multiple sclerosis. Clones were read by immunoSEQ multiplex PCR, and TCRdb kept only the in-frame ones, dropping some. In the table there are tens of thousands of clones, roughly 89% of which are singletons. The sequencing used CD8+ T cells from peripheral blood mononuclear cells, collected in the second trimester of pregnancy. The receptors come from a female donor with multiple sclerosis, enrolled in a pregnancy study.

This clone was recorded a few times. The gene calls are TRBV4-2 and TRBJ1-5, with 7 bases lining up with TRBD1. Trimming took 1 base from V and 6 from J; bases not matched to a gene: 6. The length of the CDR3 is 15 residues. Germline CDR1 and CDR2: LGHNA and YNFKEQ. For the CDR3, the DNA is TGTGCCAGCAGCCAAGTTGGCCAGGGGGTTCAGCCCCAGCATTTT. Protein sequence: CASSQVGQGVQPQHF.

This sequence joins TRBV5-1 and TRBJ2-1; TRBD1 matches at 9 bases. Germline CDR1 SGHRS, CDR2 YFSETQ. CDR3 length: 16 amino acids. V trimming: 4 bases; J trimming: 8 bases; junction bases outside the gene matches: 13. The CDR3 sequence: CASSGYADRGEDEQFF. The CDR3 bases are TGCGCCAGCAGCGGCTACGCGGACAGGGGAGAGGATGAGCAGTTCTTC.

The chain is built from TRBV10-1 and TRBJ1-1; D not resolved. Germline CDR1 WNHNN, CDR2 SYGVQD (reference sequence). The CDR3 has 14 amino acids. Deletions cut 3 bases from V and 1 base from J, with 9 bases between. CDR3 in amino acids: CASSEKRRNTEAFF. CDR3 nucleotides: TGCGCCAGCAGTGAAAAAAGGAGGAACACTGAAGCTTTCTTT.

This clone showed up just once. The chain is built from TRBV6-1 and TRBJ2-7; 14 nucleotides agree with TRBD2. CDR3 size: 15 residues. Unmatched junction bases numbered 6, after V lost 4 bases and J lost 7 bases. The germline gives CDR1 MNHNS, CDR2 SASEGT. The CDR3 DNA sequence: TGTGCCAGCAGTGGGGGACTAGCGGGAGCTGAGGAGCAGTACTTC. Translating it yields CASSGGLAGAEEQYF.

This chain uses TRBV6-5 with TRBJ1-1; D perhaps matches TRBD1 (6 bases). CDR1 and CDR2 (germline): MNHEY, SVGAGI. This CDR3 is built from 13 residues. Trimming shortened V by 5 bases and J by 6 bases, and 13 bases separated the two germline ends. CDR3 sequence: CASSTHRVAEAFF. In DNA, the CDR3 is TGTGCCAGCAGTACCCACAGGGTCGCTGAAGCTTTCTTT.

The V gene is TRBV27, the J gene TRBJ2-7; D not certain. The CDR3 runs to 13 residues. CDR1 is MNHEY and CDR2 is SMNVEV in the germline V gene (reference sequence). V was cut by 4 bases and J by 2 bases, with 9 bases left in between. For the CDR3, the DNA is TGTGCCAGCAGTTCCCTCTTTCCCTACGAGCAGTACTTC. Protein sequence: CASSSLFPYEQYF.

The chain is built from TRBV19 and TRBJ2-7, with 12 bases lining up with TRBD2. V gave up 3 bases and J gave up 2 bases; unmatched junction bases: 5. CDR3 length: 16 residues. Germline CDR1 is LNHDA and CDR2 is SQIVND (reference sequence). The CDR3 is CASSMGLAGGAYEQYF. In DNA, the CDR3 is TGTGCCAGTAGTATGGGGCTAGCGGGAGGGGCCTACGAGCAGTACTTC.

The chain uses TRBV5-1 and TRBJ1-4; D is unclear. V shed 1 base and J shed 3 bases, with 7 bases lying between them. Germline values: CDR1 SGHRS, CDR2 YFSETQ. The CDR3 extends over 14 amino acids. The CDR3 coding sequence is TGCGCCAGCAGCTTGTTTCTTCCTAATGAAAAACTGTTTTTT. It codes for CASSLFLPNEKLFF.

V gene TRBV7-8 combines with J gene TRBJ2-7; TRBD2 agrees at 8 bases. With 4 bases clipped from V and 6 bases from J, the junction kept 8 bases outside the gene matches. This CDR3 has 14 amino acids. Germline CDR1 SGHVS, CDR2 FQNEAQ. CDR3 in amino acids: CASSSGGRSGEQYF. The CDR3 DNA reads as TGTGCCAGCAGCTCGGGAGGGCGATCCGGCGAGCAGTACTTC.

The chain couples TRBV27 to TRBJ1-3; perhaps TRBD1 as D (5 bases). Germline loops: CDR1 MNHEY, CDR2 SMNVEV (reference sequence). The CDR3 has 15 amino acids. Trimming took off 6 bases at V and 0 bases at J, with 12 bases between the two ends. Here the CDR3 DNA reads TGTGCCAGCAGGACAGTACGAGACTCTGGAAACACCATATATTTT. This sequence encodes CASRTVRDSGNTIYF.

V gene TRBV5-6 combines with J gene TRBJ1-1, with D perhaps TRBD1 (6 bases). The CDR3 contains 16 residues. V was trimmed by 3 bases and J by 1 base, leaving 16 bases between them. Germline V gene sequence: CDR1 SGHDT, CDR2 YYEEEE. CDR3 region: CASSWKTGSGNTEAFF. The CDR3 DNA is TGTGCCAGCAGCTGGAAAACAGGGTCTGGGAACACTGAAGCTTTCTTT. The full variable domain, completed using reference TRBV5-6 and TRBJ1-1, is DAGVTQSPTHLIKTRGQQVTLRCSPKSGHDTVSWYQQALGQGPQFIFQYYEEEERQRGNFPDRFSGHQFPNYSSELNVNALLLGDSALYLCASSWKTGSGNTEAFFGQGTRLTVV.

The gene calls are TRBV7-6 and TRBJ1-3, with D perhaps TRBD1 (6 bases). Trimming removed 0 bases at V and 5 bases at J, with 11 bases between. Germline V CDR1 and CDR2: SGHVS, FNYEAQ. The CDR3 is 15 amino acids. CDR3 residues: CASSLATRDRNTIYF. The CDR3 nucleotides are TGTGCCAGCAGCTTAGCGACCCGGGACAGAAACACCATATATTTT.

The table lists this clone with a count of one. The gene calls are TRBV19 and TRBJ2-3, with 14 bases fitting TRBD2. Germline V gives CDR1 LNHDA, CDR2 SQIVND (reference sequence). This CDR3 is 18 amino acids long. J was trimmed by 0 bases and V by 5 bases; bases with no gene match: 7. The CDR3 protein is CASSGLAGGLGSTDTQYF. The CDR3 region has the DNA TGTGCCAGTAGTGGACTAGCGGGAGGTCTTGGGAGCACAGATACGCAGTATTTT.

The chain is built from TRBV7-9 and TRBJ2-1, with D possibly TRBD1 on 5 matching bases. This CDR3 region has 16 residues. V was clipped by 5 bases and J by 1 base, with 15 bases between them. From germline, CDR1 is SEHNR and CDR2 FQNEAQ (reference sequence). This chain's CDR3 is CASSPPRGASYNEQFF. Here the CDR3 DNA reads TGTGCCAGCAGCCCCCCAAGGGGTGCGTCCTACAATGAGCAGTTCTTC.

The chain employs TRBV11-2 and TRBJ1-1; D is uncertain. The CDR3 totals 12 residues. V was shortened by 1 base and J by 7 bases, with 7 bases between the two germline ends. Per germline, CDR1 SGHAT and CDR2 FQNNGV. The CDR3 DNA sequence: TGTGCCAGCAGCTTAGCCCGAGATGAAGCTTTCTTT. It encodes CASSLARDEAFF.

V gene TRBV11-2 combines with J gene TRBJ1-2; 9 bases match TRBD1. This CDR3 has 15 residues. V lost 5 bases and J lost 3; bases outside the gene matches: 7. Germline CDR1 and CDR2: SGHAT and FQNNGV. The CDR3 DNA is TGTGCCAGCAGCCCACCGGGACAGGGCTACTATGGCTACACCTTC. The encoded protein is CASSPPGQGYYGYTF.

The rearrangement links TRBV7-2 to TRBJ2-5, with D hard to call. Germline V gene sequence: CDR1 SGHTA, CDR2 FQGNSA. CDR3 length equals 15 residues. Trimming removed 1 base from V and 3 bases from J, with 12 bases in between. The CDR3 coding sequence is TGTGCCAGCAGCTTAGTTGGTTACGGTAAAGAGACCCAGTACTTC. It translates to CASSLVGYGKETQYF.

The chain recombines TRBV2 with TRBJ1-1, with 7 bases aligning to TRBD1. This CDR3 region has 18 residues. The trim removed 3 bases at V and 0 bases at J, leaving 13 bases unmatched. Germline values: CDR1 SNHLY, CDR2 FYNNEI. The chain's CDR3 is CASSETGNLPVMNTEAFF. The CDR3 DNA is TGTGCCAGCAGTGAGACAGGGAACCTACCCGTAATGAACACTGAAGCTTTCTTT.